The 11 T cell receptor beta chains below come from one sample, sequenced in a study of shared clonotypes between healthy human individuals. Method: immunoSEQ multiplex PCR; TCRdb's copy keeps in-frame clones and lacks some. The table includes over a million clones, 95% to 97% detected once. Input material: naive CD4+ T cells sorted from blood. Subset noted: CD45RA+ positively selected. These receptors all stem from a man aged 30-40 years in good health.

The J gene is TRBJ2-7, the V gene TRBV6-5, with 9 bases lining up with TRBD1. Per the germline V gene, CDR1 is MNHEY and CDR2 is SVGAGI. V lost 6 bases to trimming and J lost 2 bases; unmatched junction nucleotides: 5. The CDR3 loop spans 14 amino acids. The CDR3 nucleotides are TGTGCCAGCAGCAGGGACAGGGCCACCTACGAGCAGTACTTC. Protein: CASSRDRATYEQYF.

The J gene is TRBJ2-2, the V gene TRBV19; D not certain. Germline CDR1 is LNHDA and CDR2 is SQIVND (reference sequence). The V and J ends lost 2 bases and 3 bases respectively, with 4 bases between them. The CDR3 totals 13 residues. CDR3 in DNA: TGTGCCAGTAGTATAAGGGACACCGGGGAGCTGTTTTTT. As protein: CASSIRDTGELFF.

V and J are TRBV5-5 and TRBJ1-4, with a weak D call TRBD1 (5 bases). The V gene lost 5 bases and the J gene lost 3 bases, with 14 bases spanning the gap. In germline, CDR1 is SGHKS, CDR2 YYEKEE (reference sequence). This CDR3 has 15 residues. The CDR3 loop is CASSPRRGANEKLFF. CDR3 in DNA: TGTGCCAGCAGTCCCCGGAGGGGCGCTAATGAAAAACTGTTTTTT.

This chain uses TRBV5-4 with TRBJ1-2; the D gene is possibly TRBD1 (5 bases). V was shortened by 5 bases and J by 2 bases, with 10 bases between the two germline ends. Germline loops: CDR1 SGHNT, CDR2 YYREEE (reference sequence). The CDR3 extends over 13 amino acids. CDR3 region: CASSHRDNYGYTF. Written as DNA, the CDR3 is TGTGCCAGCAGTCACCGGGACAACTATGGCTACACCTTC.

This clone was counted once. The rearrangement joins TRBV4-3 to TRBJ2-3; D is uncertain. CDR3 length: 14 amino acids. The germline V gene has CDR1 LGHNA and CDR2 YSLEER. V lost 0 bases and J 7 bases, leaving 11 bases between the germline ends. This CDR3 reads CASSQDIFTNTQYF. The CDR3, as DNA: TGCGCCAGCAGCCAAGATATCTTTACGAATACGCAGTATTTT.

The chain couples TRBV7-9 to TRBJ2-7; D not resolved. CDR1 SEHNR and CDR2 FQNEAQ come from the germline V gene (reference sequence). This CDR3 has 14 residues. Trimming stripped 4 bases from V and 0 bases from J, with 10 bases between. CDR3 coding DNA: TGTGCCAGCAGCTCCCTAGTCCGCTCCTACGAGCAGTACTTC. It is translated as CASSSLVRSYEQYF.

The chain joins TRBV6-6 to TRBJ2-3, with D possibly TRBD2 on 6 matching bases. This CDR3 is 15 amino acids long. V gave up 5 bases and J gave up 1 base, with 13 bases separating them. The germline CDR1 and CDR2 sequences are MNHNY and SVGAGI (reference sequence). CDR3: CASSALAARTDTQYF. Written as DNA, the CDR3 is TGTGCCAGCAGTGCCTTAGCGGCTCGCACAGATACGCAGTATTTT.

The chain combines TRBV5-1 with TRBJ2-2, with 8 positions matching TRBD1. V was pared by 4 bases and J by 5 bases, with 10 bases of the junction left unmatched. The CDR3 is made up of 16 amino acids. Germline V gene data show CDR1 as SGHRS and CDR2 as YFSETQ. The CDR3 is CASSAGQVGHTGELFF. The CDR3 region has the DNA TGCGCCAGCAGCGCGGGACAGGTTGGGCATACCGGGGAGCTGTTTTTT.

The V and J genes are TRBV25-1 and TRBJ2-7; D gene ambiguous. Trimming removed 7 bases from V and 9 bases from J, with 13 bases in between. This CDR3 is 11 amino acids long. Germline V lookup: CDR1 MGHDK, CDR2 SYGVNS. The CDR3 reads CASTAAGPQYF. CDR3 nucleotides: TGTGCCAGCACCGCCGCCGGTCCGCAGTACTTC.

The gene calls are TRBV5-4 and TRBJ2-3; tentative D call: TRBD2 (5 bases). The CDR3 totals 15 residues. Germline lookup yields CDR1 SGHNT and CDR2 YYREEE (reference sequence). Trimming pared 6 bases from V and 0 bases from J, leaving 14 bases between. The CDR3 loop reads CASNLGATSTDTQYF. The CDR3 DNA reads as TGTGCCAGCAACCTGGGAGCGACTAGCACAGATACGCAGTATTTT.

V and J are TRBV27 and TRBJ2-3, with D hard to call. With 4 bases removed from V and 2 bases from J, the gap between germline ends came to 10 bases. Germline values: CDR1 MNHEY, CDR2 SMNVEV (reference sequence). The CDR3 has 14 residues. In nucleotides, the CDR3 is TGTGCCAGCAGTTCCTACCCCTCCACAGATACGCAGTATTTT. This gives the protein CASSSYPSTDTQYF.